Below, one T cell receptor beta chain is given with its context. The antigen remains undetermined. The data were obtained in a study of T and B cells in COVID-19 patients. The overall study: Of under 25 active-infection patients, over 9 were critically ill with mechanical ventilation or extracorporeal membrane oxygenation.

TRB rearrangements were amplified by multiplex PCR with BIOMED2 TRB-A/B primers. TCRdb analysed the multiplex PCR reads with MiXCR anew, one entry per CDR3 protein. Here the sample spans a few thousand distinct CDR3 sequences, around 26% being singletons. Study-level findings and limits: Active COVID-19 showed highly clonal TRB repertoires; recovery showed diversity and richness above healthy donors.

Each TRB amplification used roughly 230-550 ng of genomic DNA from blood. V trimming: 5 bases; J trimming: 4 bases; junction bases outside the gene matches: 6. This CDR3 region has 15 residues. Germline values: CDR1 SGHTA, CDR2 FQGNSA. This chain connects TRBV7-2 to TRBJ2-2, with TRBD1 matching over 8 bases. The sequence derives from a human donor with active COVID-19. The sequenced sample was blood. The CDR3 is CASSPRQGTTGELFF. The CDR3 DNA reads TGTGCCAGCAGCCCCCGACAGGGGACCACCGGGGAGCTGTTTTTT.